This entry lists 9 T cell receptor beta chains sequenced from one sample in a study of T-cell reconstitution after alpha-beta-depleted transplantation in children. Using unique molecular identifiers, the investigators prepared the TCRbeta library. A single record per CDR3 protein comes from TCRdb applying MiXCR to the PCR reads. The profile shows 200,000 to 250,000 distinct CDR3 sequences, 7.5% to 9.5% of them singletons. Sequences were derived from PBMCs, mostly from graft donor cells, sampled 180 days after TCRalphabeta/CD19-depleted stem cell transplant. These receptors were collected from a male patient between 5 and 17 years old who had a stem cell transplant for acute lymphoblastic leukemia, so the T cells may come from the graft donor.

With respect to this clonotype: This could be a read error, since a much larger clone is one nucleotide away. V is TRBV12-3 or TRBV12-4 and J is TRBJ2-5, with D maybe TRBD2 (5 bases). Trimming pared 4 bases from V and 1 base from J, leaving 7 bases between. The CDR3 sequence is 13 residues long. The CDR3 is CASSWRFQETQYF. The CDR3 region has the DNA TGTGCCAGCAGTTGGAGGTTCCAAGAGACCCAGTACTTC.

In its sample, this clonotype was seen many times. The chain recombines TRBV28 with TRBJ2-1, with 11 bases identical to TRBD2. Trimming cost V 6 bases and J 2 bases; bases outside gene matches: 12. The germline V gene has CDR1 MDHEN and CDR2 SYDVKM. The CDR3 spans 18 residues. The CDR3 here is CASSYYSGRARTYNEQFF. The CDR3 nucleotides read TGTGCCAGCAGCTATTATAGCGGGAGGGCCAGGACCTACAATGAGCAGTTCTTC.

This clonotype was counted at least ten times. V gene TRBV10-3 combines with J gene TRBJ2-6; D uncertain. Germline V gene sequence: CDR1 ENHRY, CDR2 SYGVKD. V lost 1 base and J 4 bases, leaving 17 bases between the germline ends. The CDR3 runs 18 residues. CDR3 sequence reads: CAISEWANLLGGANVLTF. CDR3 sequence (DNA): TGTGCCATCAGTGAGTGGGCAAACCTCTTGGGAGGGGCCAACGTCCTGACTTTC.

This clonotype was detected many times. The rearrangement links TRBV7-9 to TRBJ2-2; weak D call: TRBD1 (6 bases). The CDR3 is 16 amino acids. The germline V gene has CDR1 SEHNR and CDR2 FQNEAQ (reference sequence). Trimming shortened V by 5 bases and J by 0 bases, and 13 bases separated the two germline ends. The CDR3 protein is CASSLGQRANTGELFF. The CDR3 region has the DNA TGTGCCAGCAGCCTTGGACAGAGAGCGAACACCGGGGAGCTGTTTTTT.

This clonotype has a count of ten or more. The chain links TRBV6-5 to TRBJ2-2, with D uncertain. Per the germline V gene, CDR1 is MNHEY and CDR2 is SVGAGI. V was cut by 2 bases and J by 6 bases, with 13 bases left in between. The CDR3 spans 15 residues. CDR3 amino acids: CASSYVGTGPGELFF. CDR3 DNA sequence: TGTGCCAGCAGTTACGTGGGAACGGGCCCCGGGGAGCTGTTTTTT.

This clonotype showed up many times. The V gene is TRBV29-1, the J gene TRBJ1-1; D call uncertain. V was trimmed by 6 bases and J by 0 bases, leaving 8 bases between them. Germline CDR1 is SQVTM and CDR2 is ANQGSEA. The CDR3 spans 12 residues. The CDR3 nucleotides are TGCAGCGTGGGAGCGGTGAACACTGAAGCTTTCTTT. It encodes CSVGAVNTEAFF. The full variable domain, its missing parts supplied by reference TRBV29-1 and TRBJ1-1, is SAVISQKPSRDICQRGTSLTIQCQVDSQVTMMFWYRQQPGQSLTLIATANQGSEATYESGFVIDKFPISRPNLTFSTLTVSNMSPEDSSIYLCSVGAVNTEAFFGQGTRLTVV.

As concerns this clonotype: Since a much larger clone is just one base distant, this may be a read error. V usage is TRBV4-1 and J usage is TRBJ2-7; D not certain. This CDR3 has 16 residues. CDR1 and CDR2 from the germline V gene are MGHRA and YSYEKL. The ends were cut back, 2 bases at V and 2 bases at J, with 16 bases in the middle. CDR3 nucleotide sequence: TGCGCCAGCAGCCAAATCCCAGTAGCTACCGCCTACGAGCAGTACTTC. It yields the protein CASSQIPVATAYEQYF.

This clonotype came up many times. The chain uses TRBV11-2 and TRBJ2-5; 8 bases line up with TRBD2. The CDR3 is 17 amino acids. The germline V gene encodes CDR1 SGHAT and CDR2 FQNNGV. The J segment lost 5 bases and the V segment lost 5 bases, leaving 16 bases of the junction unmatched. The CDR3 bases are TGTGCCAGCAGCCGAGAAACTAGCGGCACCCCTGAGGAGACCCAGTACTTC. Amino acids: CASSRETSGTPEETQYF.

This clonotype came up many times. The chain is built from TRBV7-6 and TRBJ2-5; weak D call: TRBD2 (6 bases). The CDR3 loop spans 18 amino acids. Trimming shortened V by 3 bases and J by 1 base, and 21 bases separated the two germline ends. CDR1 is SGHVS, CDR2 FNYEAQ, per germline. The chain's CDR3 is CASSLGVLAATLQETQYF. CDR3 coding DNA: TGTGCCAGCAGCTTGGGGGTCTTAGCGGCAACCCTCCAAGAGACCCAGTACTTC.